Shown below are 5 T cell receptor beta chains from a single sample sequenced in a study of T cell changes during pregnancy in multiple sclerosis (dated by TCRdb to about 2019). The method was the immunoSEQ multiplex PCR assay. Entries here come from immuneACCESS through TCRdb and include only in-frame sequences with V and J called. Some clones fail to appear in such tables; in the studies checked, an unresolved V gene covers under half of the shortfall, and the cause of the remainder is unknown. The sample contains 60,000 or so clones, 90% of them found a single time. The biggest ten clones account for roughly 2.2% of the sample. The sample in question was peripheral blood, obtained in the second trimester of pregnancy. The receptors were sampled from a female donor in good health, enrolled as a control in a pregnancy study.

The rearrangement uses TRBV27 and TRBJ2-7; 9 bases align to TRBD1. CDR3 length: 14 residues. Trimming at V came to 4 bases and at J to 7 bases, leaving 8 bases not matched to a gene. Germline V gives CDR1 MNHEY, CDR2 SMNVEV (reference sequence). The DNA of the CDR3 is TGTGCCAGCAGTTCGGGACAGGGCTTGAGGGAGCAGTACTTC. The encoded protein is CASSSGQGLREQYF.

In DNA, the CDR3 is TGTGCCAGCAGTGAAGCGCCCGGAACAGGGAGGCTGTTTTTT. Translation gives CASSEAPGTGRLFF. The V and J genes are TRBV6-1 and TRBJ2-2; possibly TRBD1 for D (6 bases). With 0 bases removed from V and 13 bases from J, the gap between germline ends came to 15 bases. This CDR3 comprises 14 residues. Germline V CDR1 and CDR2: MNHNS, SASEGT.

The rearrangement uses TRBV19 and TRBJ2-7; no definite D call. Germline lookup yields CDR1 LNHDA and CDR2 SQIVND (reference sequence). V was shortened by 3 bases and J by 4 bases, with 10 bases between the two germline ends. The CDR3 is 13 residues long. DNA for the CDR3: TGTGCCAGTAGTATTCCAGGTTCTTACGAGCAGTACTTC. Amino acids: CASSIPGSYEQYF.

The chain recombines TRBV28 with TRBJ1-5; the D is unclear. The CDR3 covers 15 residues. CDR1 and CDR2 from the germline V gene are MDHEN and SYDVKM. Trimming took off 2 bases at V and 4 bases at J, with 12 bases between the two ends. For the CDR3, the DNA is TGTGCCAGCAGTTTAACCCAGTCAATTAATCAGCCCCAGCATTTT. Amino acids: CASSLTQSINQPQHF.

The chain couples TRBV27 to TRBJ2-1; a possible D gene is TRBD2 (6 bases). The CDR3 spans 11 residues. V lost 6 bases to trimming and J lost 6 bases, with 6 bases between them. The germline V gene has CDR1 MNHEY and CDR2 SMNVEV (reference sequence). The CDR3 coding sequence is TGTGCCAGCAGGGGGGGCAATGAGCAGTTCTTC. Protein sequence: CASRGGNEQFF.